This T cell receptor (beta chain) was recovered during a study of blood T cells in healthy people across ages. Study-wide points: Both naive CD4+ cell counts and diversity were greater in long-lived donors than in aged donors.

Together with a sample-barcoded 5' primer, a J-beta primer mix was included in a second PCR lasting about 6 to 11 cycles. TCRdb called the 5' RACE reads again in MiXCR, with one record for every CDR3 protein. The table lists some 1,000,000 distinct CDR3 sequences, less than 25% of them singletons. The CDR3 length is 16 residues. The V gene's germline CDR1 is MNHEY and CDR2 SMNVEV (reference sequence). V gave up 5 bases and J gave up 0 bases, with 17 bases separating them. Regarding this clonotype: The antigen remains unidentified.

The same sample was also studied in work on T cells of mothers and their children. That report adds: The second PCR's M1S primer added sample barcodes and 2-4 random nucleotides.

The rearrangement joins TRBV27 to TRBJ2-7; possible D gene TRBD2, 6 bases. The sequenced material came from blood. The receptor comes from a girl aged 2-10 years in good health. CDR3 loop: CASSRGRAGRSYEQYF. In DNA, the CDR3 is TGTGCCAGCAGTCGAGGCCGGGCGGGACGCTCCTACGAGCAGTACTTC.